The rows below give T cell receptor beta chains drawn from one sample of a study of somatic mutations in cytotoxic T cells in rheumatoid arthritis. The protocol was immunoSEQ multiplex PCR, while the TCRdb copy is restricted to in-frame clones and leaves out a portion. This sample carries approximately 10,000 clones, approximately 82% of them seen once, and the ten largest clones take under 10%. The specimen was CD8+ T cells sorted from blood. These receptors were obtained from a woman aged 60 to 75 with rheumatoid arthritis. Both conserved end residues are part of each CDR3. Fields, in order: CDR3 DNA, CDR3 protein, D gene, V gene, J gene, clone size. A D gene is named only where the DNA matches it firmly. Only some rows state a clone size, as once, few, many or a class for expanded clones.

CDR3nt: TGCGCCAGCGGGGAAATTAGCGGGATAACAGATACGCAGTATTTT
CDR3aa: CASGEISGITDTQYF
d_gene: TRBD2
v_gene: TRBV10-2
j_gene: TRBJ2-3
abundance: few

CDR3nt: TGCGCCAGCAGCCCCGGACTAGTCGCCCCGCCAGGGGAGCAGTTCTTC
CDR3aa: CASSPGLVAPPGEQFF
d_gene: TRBD2
v_gene: TRBV4-1
j_gene: TRBJ2-1
abundance: NA

CDR3nt: TGTGCCAGCAGTCCCGAGCTAGCGGGAGGGAACGAGCAGTACTTC
CDR3aa: CASSPELAGGNEQYF
d_gene: TRBD2
v_gene: TRBV6-1
j_gene: TRBJ2-7
abundance: few

CDR3nt: TGCGCCAGCACCCAGGGACAGGGGGCTGGCGAGCAGTACTTC
CDR3aa: CASTQGQGAGEQYF
d_gene: TRBD1
v_gene: TRBV10-1
j_gene: TRBJ2-7
abundance: NA

CDR3nt: TGTGCCAGCAGCCCCACCGGGCCGGGGGATGGCTACACCTTC
CDR3aa: CASSPTGPGDGYTF
d_gene: NA
v_gene: TRBV7-3
j_gene: TRBJ1-2
abundance: NA

CDR3nt: TGTGCCAGCAGCTTAGCGTCTCGAGGCATCGGCAAAAACATTCAGTACTTC
CDR3aa: CASSLASRGIGKNIQYF
d_gene: NA
v_gene: TRBV7-8
j_gene: TRBJ2-4
abundance: NA

CDR3nt: TGCAGTGCTGGCCGACTTGACATTCAGTACTTC
CDR3aa: CSAGRLDIQYF
d_gene: NA
v_gene: TRBV20-1
j_gene: TRBJ2-4
abundance: few

CDR3nt: TGTGCCTGGGATGGGACAGGGAACACCTACGAGCAGTACTTC
CDR3aa: CAWDGTGNTYEQYF
d_gene: TRBD1
v_gene: TRBV30
j_gene: TRBJ2-7
abundance: NA

CDR3nt: TGTGCCAGCTCACCGGACGGACTCTTTAATGAAAAACTGTTTTTT
CDR3aa: CASSPDGLFNEKLFF
d_gene: NA
v_gene: TRBV18
j_gene: TRBJ1-4
abundance: NA

CDR3nt: TGTGCCAGCAGTTCATCAGGGGGATTCACAGATACGCAGTATTTT
CDR3aa: CASSSSGGFTDTQYF
d_gene: TRBD1
v_gene: TRBV27
j_gene: TRBJ2-3
abundance: NA

CDR3nt: TGTGCCAGCAGCGTAGGAGGAGGCTCCTACAATGAGCAGTTCTTC
CDR3aa: CASSVGGGSYNEQFF
d_gene: NA
v_gene: TRBV9
j_gene: TRBJ2-1
abundance: NA

CDR3nt: TGTGCCAGCAGCCATAGGGACAGGGGGGATCAGCCCCAGCATTTT
CDR3aa: CASSHRDRGDQPQHF
d_gene: TRBD1
v_gene: TRBV5-6
j_gene: TRBJ1-5
abundance: NA

CDR3nt: TGTGCCAGCAGAGCAGGGGAACCCTACGAGCAGTACTTC
CDR3aa: CASRAGEPYEQYF
d_gene: NA
v_gene: TRBV28
j_gene: TRBJ2-7
abundance: NA

CDR3nt: TGTGCCAGCAGCTTGCTAGCGGGAGGGTACACCGGGGAGCTGTTTTTT
CDR3aa: CASSLLAGGYTGELFF
d_gene: TRBD2
v_gene: TRBV5-8
j_gene: TRBJ2-2
abundance: NA

CDR3nt: TGTGCCAGCAGCCTAGGAGTGCGAAGTTCGGATACGCAGTATTTT
CDR3aa: CASSLGVRSSDTQYF
d_gene: NA
v_gene: TRBV13
j_gene: TRBJ2-3
abundance: NA

CDR3nt: TGTGCCAGCAGCTTAGCGCCGGGACTAGCGGGGGCCTACGAGCAGTACTTC
CDR3aa: CASSLAPGLAGAYEQYF
d_gene: TRBD2
v_gene: TRBV7-9
j_gene: TRBJ2-7
abundance: once

CDR3nt: TGCAGCGTTGCCCCACGGAGTGATACGCAGTATTTT
CDR3aa: CSVAPRSDTQYF
d_gene: NA
v_gene: TRBV29-1
j_gene: TRBJ2-3
abundance: NA

CDR3nt: TGTGCCAGCAGTTATGGGACTAGCGGGACCAATGAGCAGTTCTTC
CDR3aa: CASSYGTSGTNEQFF
d_gene: TRBD2
v_gene: TRBV6-5
j_gene: TRBJ2-1
abundance: NA

CDR3nt: TGCGCCAGCAGCTTGGGGTCAGGGATCGCTGAAGCTTTCTTT
CDR3aa: CASSLGSGIAEAFF
d_gene: NA
v_gene: TRBV5-1
j_gene: TRBJ1-1
abundance: NA

CDR3nt: TGTGCCAGCAGCCAAACAGGGTCCTATCAGCCCCAGCATTTT
CDR3aa: CASSQTGSYQPQHF
d_gene: NA
v_gene: TRBV4-2
j_gene: TRBJ1-5
abundance: few

CDR3nt: TGTGCCAGCAGCCGCACTAGTCTCAATGAGCAGTTCTTC
CDR3aa: CASSRTSLNEQFF
d_gene: NA
v_gene: TRBV5-6
j_gene: TRBJ2-1
abundance: NA

CDR3nt: TGTGCCAGCAGTGATATGAGCGGGATATACGAGCAGTACTTC
CDR3aa: CASSDMSGIYEQYF
d_gene: TRBD2
v_gene: TRBV2
j_gene: TRBJ2-7
abundance: NA

CDR3nt: TGTGCCAGCAGTTACACAGGGACCGGAAACACCATATATTTT
CDR3aa: CASSYTGTGNTIYF
d_gene: NA
v_gene: TRBV6-5
j_gene: TRBJ1-3
abundance: NA

CDR3nt: TGTGCCAGCAGCTCTACAGGGACTGGGGCCAACGTCCTGACTTTC
CDR3aa: CASSSTGTGANVLTF
d_gene: NA
v_gene: TRBV7-9
j_gene: TRBJ2-6
abundance: NA